These T cell receptor beta chains were read from a single sample in a study of blood T cell repertoires in COVID-19. Sequenced by immunoSEQ multiplex PCR; TCRdb stores in-frame clones only, minus some. The data show some 520,000 clones, 89% seen once. Material: peripheral blood. These receptors all come from a man aged 18 to 35 with COVID-19, enrolled during active disease. The CDR3 runs from the conserved cysteine through the conserved F or W. The D gene is left open where the match is weak. Clone size is shown for a subset of rows, as once, few, many or a class of expanded clone.

v_call,j_call,cdr3_length,d_call,clone_size,cdr3_aa,cdr3_nt
TRBV6-5,TRBJ1-6,13,TRBD1,.,CAIRDRGSSPLHF,TGTGCCATCCGGGACAGGGGATCTTCACCCCTCCACTTT
TRBV27,TRBJ1-2,15,.,many,CASSLSAGLGYGYTF,TGTGCCAGCAGTTTATCGGCAGGGCTAGGGTATGGCTACACCTTC
TRBV11-2,TRBJ2-1,15,.,.,CASSLAQGRGDEQFF,TGTGCCAGCAGCTTAGCCCAGGGGCGAGGGGATGAGCAGTTCTTC
TRBV3-1/TRBV3-2,TRBJ1-2,14,TRBD1,few,CASSQLDRGYGYTF,TGTGCCAGCAGCCAACTAGACAGGGGCTATGGCTACACCTTC
TRBV12-5,TRBJ2-7,14,TRBD2,once,CASGLGLAGGEQYF,TGTGCTAGTGGTTTAGGACTAGCGGGAGGCGAGCAGTACTTC
TRBV11-1,TRBJ1-4,14,.,.,CALRPGARNEKLFF,TGTGCTCTAAGACCAGGGGCAAGGAATGAAAAACTGTTTTTT
TRBV19,TRBJ2-6,14,.,.,CATGLFSGANVLTF,TGTGCCACTGGACTTTTCTCTGGGGCCAACGTCCTGACTTTC
TRBV5-4,TRBJ2-7,13,.,.,CASSSPYNYEQYF,TGTGCCAGCAGCTCACCCTATAACTACGAGCAGTACTTC
TRBV6-1,TRBJ1-6,15,.,.,CASSEEQAHNSPLHF,TGTGCCAGCAGTGAAGAGCAGGCCCATAATTCACCCCTCCACTTT
TRBV13,TRBJ1-1,13,.,.,CASSFAGSTEAFF,TGTGCCAGCAGCTTTGCAGGGTCCACTGAAGCTTTCTTT
TRBV19,TRBJ2-7,12,.,.,CATRDFSYEQYF,TGTGCCACCCGGGATTTCTCCTACGAGCAGTACTTC
TRBV19,TRBJ2-1,15,.,.,CATRPWAGTDNEQFF,TGTGCCACCCGTCCCTGGGCGGGCACTGACAATGAGCAGTTCTTC
TRBV7-9,TRBJ1-4,13,.,.,CASSNRDFEKLFF,TGTGCCAGCAGCAACAGGGATTTCGAAAAACTGTTTTTT
TRBV25-1,TRBJ1-6,13,.,.,CASSESRISPLHF,TGTGCCAGCAGCGAATCGCGGATTTCACCCCTCCACTTT
TRBV13,TRBJ1-2,13,TRBD1,.,CASSLDRVDGYTF,TGTGCCAGCAGCCTGGACAGGGTGGACGGCTACACCTTC
TRBV12-3/TRBV12-4,TRBJ2-5,13,.,.,CASSSGYQETQYF,TGTGCCAGCAGTTCAGGGTACCAAGAGACCCAGTACTTC
TRBV2,TRBJ2-7,18,TRBD2,.,CASSEGTSGSTISYEQYF,TGTGCCAGCAGTGAAGGGACTAGCGGGAGTACGATATCCTACGAGCAGTACTTC
TRBV4-1,TRBJ2-7,15,.,.,CASSQGGGLSYEQYF,TGCGCCAGCAGCCAAGGTGGGGGCCTATCCTACGAGCAGTACTTC
TRBV5-1,TRBJ1-2,18,.,.,CASSLAVPRRTTDYGYTF,TGCGCCAGCAGCTTGGCGGTCCCGCGACGGACAACTGACTATGGCTACACCTTC
TRBV6-5,TRBJ1-5,14,.,.,CASRADSVNQPQHF,TGTGCCAGCAGAGCCGACAGCGTCAATCAGCCCCAGCATTTT
TRBV20-1,TRBJ1-6,15,TRBD1,.,CSASPRQGRDSPLHF,TGCAGTGCTAGTCCCAGACAGGGTCGGGATTCACCCCTCCACTTT
TRBV4-1,TRBJ1-3,17,.,.,CASSQAHVGTSGNTIYF,TGCGCCAGCAGCCAAGCCCATGTAGGGACTTCTGGAAACACCATATATTTT
TRBV5-1,TRBJ2-3,14,.,.,CASSYLGDTDTQYF,TGCGCCAGCAGCTATCTCGGGGACACAGATACGCAGTATTTT
TRBV23-1,TRBJ1-1,17,TRBD1,once,CASSQSLQGSKNTEAFF,TGCGCCAGCAGTCAGAGTCTACAGGGGTCTAAGAACACTGAAGCTTTCTTT
TRBV24-1,TRBJ1-3,15,TRBD1,.,CATSPGTGLGNTIYF,TGTGCCACCAGTCCCGGGACAGGGTTGGGAAACACCATATATTTT
TRBV7-9,TRBJ1-5,14,.,.,CASSRMGPNQPQHF,TGTGCCAGCAGCCGAATGGGGCCTAATCAGCCCCAGCATTTT
TRBV5-1,TRBJ1-5,14,.,.,CASSPGGGNQPQHF,TGCGCCAGCAGCCCTGGCGGGGGCAATCAGCCCCAGCATTTT
TRBV2,TRBJ2-5,16,.,few,CASSAFSTGWVETQYF,TGTGCCAGCAGCGCTTTCTCGACTGGCTGGGTGGAGACCCAGTACTTC
TRBV30,TRBJ2-7,13,.,.,CAWSVGDWNEQYF,TGTGCCTGGAGTGTCGGGGACTGGAACGAGCAGTACTTC
TRBV12-5,TRBJ1-4,15,.,.,CASGLSGAPNEKLFF,TGTGCTAGTGGTTTGTCAGGGGCCCCTAATGAAAAACTGTTTTTT
TRBV2,TRBJ1-1,13,TRBD1,.,CASRAGTGYLAFF,TGTGCCAGCAGGGCCGGGACAGGGTATCTGGCTTTCTTT
TRBV25-1,TRBJ1-5,15,TRBD1,.,CASSGAGQGNQPQHF,TGTGCCAGCAGTGGAGCGGGACAGGGGAATCAGCCCCAGCATTTT
TRBV27,TRBJ1-2,15,.,.,CASSRGGAQVHGYTF,TGTGCCAGCTCTCGAGGGGGGGCGCAAGTCCATGGCTACACCTTC
TRBV27,TRBJ1-5,13,.,.,CASSSAAGQPQHF,TGTGCCAGCAGTTCAGCGGCCGGTCAGCCCCAGCATTTT
TRBV9,TRBJ2-2,15,.,few,CASSAQGVSTGELFF,TGTGCCAGCAGCGCCCAAGGGGTCAGCACCGGGGAGCTGTTTTTT
TRBV19,TRBJ1-4,13,.,.,CASTDGIYEKLFF,TGTGCCAGTACGGACGGGATCTATGAAAAACTGTTTTTT
TRBV2,TRBJ2-2,16,TRBD2,.,CASQPGGGAYTGELFF,TGTGCCAGCCAGCCCGGCGGGGGGGCTTACACCGGGGAGCTGTTTTTT
TRBV2,TRBJ2-1,15,.,few,CASSGPSRFSNEQFF,TGTGCCAGCAGTGGTCCTAGCAGATTTTCCAATGAGCAGTTCTTC
TRBV18,TRBJ1-2,12,.,.,CASSLQGNGYTF,TGTGCCAGCTCACTACAGGGAAACGGCTACACCTTC
TRBV3-1/TRBV3-2,TRBJ2-2,15,.,.,CASRVKRAYTGELFF,TGTGCCAGCAGAGTCAAAAGAGCCTACACCGGGGAGCTGTTTTTT
TRBV25-1,TRBJ2-7,18,TRBD2,.,CASSERGLAGGPVSEQYF,TGTGCCAGCAGTGAGAGAGGACTAGCGGGAGGGCCCGTTTCCGAGCAGTACTTC